This T cell receptor (beta chain) is from a study of blood T cells in healthy people across ages (dated by TCRdb to between 2014 and 2017). About the study as a whole: In model experiments, template switching captured roughly one uniquely barcoded TCR beta cDNA molecule for every two T cells. The donors were divided into four age groups: young (average around 17 years), middle-aged (around 41), aged (around 67) and long-lived (82). For two donors (one aged 18 to 30 and one aged 80 or older), the study analyzed two additional independent replicas of 1 million unique cDNA reads from the same blood draw. To track age-related changes in TCR beta repertoire diversity, the study relied on deep sequencing normalized with unique cDNA molecular identifiers. To avoid experimental bias, donors of different ages were spread randomly across the sequencing lanes.

Including cysteine and phenylalanine, the CDR3 has 14 amino acids. Just CDR3 DNA is preserved here, 42 bases in frame from base 1. Between the V and J ends, shortened by 10 bases and 0 bases respectively, the junction contains 12 bases. The germline V gene encodes CDR1 KGHDR and CDR2 SFDVKD. Note on this clonotype: The clone's antigen remains unknown. The input lacks base qualities; no much larger clone sits a single base away.

Systemically healthy Caucasian individuals from Russia, 35 to 40 in total and aged roughly 6 to 100 years, were included as donors. Around 10 milliliters of peripheral blood were collected from each donor into EDTA-treated Vacutainer tubes. Ficoll-Paque density-gradient centrifugation was used to isolate PBMCs, with at least 6.5 million per sample. Total RNA was extracted from PBMCs with Trizol reagent, with at least 6 micrograms obtained per sample. For every donor, flow cytometry on a PBMC aliquot measured the percentage of naive CD45RAhigh/CD27high T cells. What the study reported, not specific to this receptor: Donor CMV infection status was unknown, potentially confounding age-related changes in expanded clonotypes. Estimates of total diversity based on one million sequenced T cells were considered lower bounds and underestimates. Observed TCR beta diversity per million T cells fell roughly linearly with age, and a significant reduction was already apparent by age approximately 40. The long-lived group showed more naive CD4+ T cells, fewer expanded clones and increased TCR diversity than the aged group, suggesting age selection. A strong correlation was found between observed TCR beta diversity and the percentage of naive T cells measured by flow cytometry. Since profiling was done on bulk unsorted PBMCs, naive and antigen-experienced compartments could not be conclusively compared.

Library creation used 5' RACE. Sequenced using an Illumina HiSeq 2500. The second PCR ran for about 6 to 12 cycles and used a J-beta primer mix along with a sample-barcoded 5' primer. Each TCR beta cDNA molecule received a unique molecular identifier from a template-switch 5' adaptor carrying 12 random nucleotides. Each sample yielded at least 3 million CDR3-containing paired-end reads. First-strand cDNA synthesis was performed from all RNA using the Mint cDNA synthesis kit, with priming by a TRBC-specific oligonucleotide. All cDNA was treated with uracil-DNA glycosylase and then went through a first 18-cycle PCR with the universal primers M1SS and BC2_uni_R. Processing in the source paper ran as follows. Normalization of each sample was performed by random selection of 1 million high-quality reads, each carrying a distinct molecular identifier. Instead of being binned into consensus sequences, reads that shared molecular identifiers were thrown out. MiTCR, set to a Q25 quality threshold and the strictest error-elimination algorithm, was used for CDR3 identification, clonotype clustering and error correction. A nonparametric unseen species model with Euler transformation was used to estimate lower-bound total TCR beta diversity. TCRdb handled the public reads itself, with Q25 trimming in fastp and clone calling in MiXCR, and kept productive beta chains. Each entry merges the rows of one CDR3 protein and shows their most common DNA and genes. None of the V and J calls come from the authors' own analysis; TCRdb made them. The sample table shows about 1.8 million distinct CDR3 sequences, and approximately 50% are seen once. More than 2% of the sample rests with the top ten.

This clonotype was obtained from a woman between 40 and 55 years old in good health. Here the chain combines TRBV24-1 and TRBJ1-5; no confident D gene assignment can be made. The specimen was blood. The CDR3 loop reads CATSPPGSNQPQHF. The DNA sequence is TGTGCCACTAGCCCGCCGGGTAGCAATCAGCCCCAGCATTTT.